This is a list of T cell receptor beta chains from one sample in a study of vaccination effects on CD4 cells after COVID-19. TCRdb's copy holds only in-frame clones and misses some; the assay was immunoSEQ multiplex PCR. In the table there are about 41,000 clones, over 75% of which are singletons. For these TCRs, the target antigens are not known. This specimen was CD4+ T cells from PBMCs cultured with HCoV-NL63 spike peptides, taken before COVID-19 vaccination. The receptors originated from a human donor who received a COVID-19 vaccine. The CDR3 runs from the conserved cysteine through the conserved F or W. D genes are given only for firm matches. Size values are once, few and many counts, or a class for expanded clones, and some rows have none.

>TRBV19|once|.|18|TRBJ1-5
TGTGCCAGTAGTATCCCTCCGTGGAATACTAGGGGCAATCAGCCCCAGCATTTT
CASSIPPWNTRGNQPQHF
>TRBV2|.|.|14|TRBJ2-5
TGTGCCAGCACTCCGTGGGGCTTCGGGGAGACCCAGTACTTC
CASTPWGFGETQYF
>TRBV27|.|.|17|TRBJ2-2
TGTGCCAGCAGCTACTCCCAGCCTACAGCGACAGTAAGGGAGCTGTTTTTT
CASSYSQPTATVRELFF
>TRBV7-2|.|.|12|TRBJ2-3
TGTGCCAGCAGCTTAGGTTCGGGGCCGCCGTATTTT
CASSLGSGPPYF
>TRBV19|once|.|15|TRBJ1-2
TGTGCCAGTAGTCCTTCGCGGCAGCCGCACTATGGCTACACCTTC
CASSPSRQPHYGYTF
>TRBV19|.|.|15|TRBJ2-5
TGTGCCAGTAGTACTCCCTCGGGGAGTGCGGAGACCCAGTACTTC
CASSTPSGSAETQYF
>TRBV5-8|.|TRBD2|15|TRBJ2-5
TGTGCCAGCAGCTGGGGCGGGGGATTCCAAGAGACCCAGTACTTC
CASSWGGGFQETQYF
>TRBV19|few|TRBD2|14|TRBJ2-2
TGTGCCAGTACTCGGACTAGCCACACCGGGGAGCTGTTTTTT
CASTRTSHTGELFF
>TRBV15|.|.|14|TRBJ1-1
TGTGCCACCAGCAGAGTAAGGGGGACAACTGAAGCTTTCTTT
CATSRVRGTTEAFF
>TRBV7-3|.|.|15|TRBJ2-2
TGTGCCAGCAGCTTAGTCGCGGACAACACCGGGGAGCTGTTTTTT
CASSLVADNTGELFF
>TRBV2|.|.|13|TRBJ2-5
TGTGCCAGCAGCGGGTCTAGGGAAGAGACCCAGTACTTC
CASSGSREETQYF
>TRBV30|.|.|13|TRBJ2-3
TGTGCCTGGAGTGTTAGGGGTCCAGATACGCAGTATTTT
CAWSVRGPDTQYF
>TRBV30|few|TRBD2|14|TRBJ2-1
TGTGCCTGGAGTTTGGAGCGGGGGGGCAATGAGCAGTTCTTC
CAWSLERGGNEQFF
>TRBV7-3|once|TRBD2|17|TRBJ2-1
TGTGCCAGCAGCTTAACCCCCTTAACGGGGGGCTACAATGAGCAGTTCTTC
CASSLTPLTGGYNEQFF
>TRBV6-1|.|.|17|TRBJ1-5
TGTGCCAGCAGTGGAAGGACTGGAGGGGTTTTCGATCAGCCCCAGCATTTT
CASSGRTGGVFDQPQHF
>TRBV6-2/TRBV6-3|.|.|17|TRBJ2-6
TGTGCCAGCAGTCAACAGAGCCTTAGCTCTGGGGCCAACGTCCTGACTTTC
CASSQQSLSSGANVLTF
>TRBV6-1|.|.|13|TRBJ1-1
TGTGCCAGCAGTGACAGGGCGGACACTGAAGCTTTCTTT
CASSDRADTEAFF
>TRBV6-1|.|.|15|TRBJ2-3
TGTGCCAGCAGTGAAGTCGTAAGGGGCGAAAATACGCAGTATTTT
CASSEVVRGENTQYF
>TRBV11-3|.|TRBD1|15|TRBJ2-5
TGTGCCAGCAGCACCCGACAGGGCCGTCAAGAGACCCAGTACTTC
CASSTRQGRQETQYF
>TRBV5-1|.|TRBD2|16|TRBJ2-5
TGCGCCAGCAGCTTACGTAGCGGGGGGGCCATTGAGACCCAGTACTTC
CASSLRSGGAIETQYF
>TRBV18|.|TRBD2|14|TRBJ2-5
TGTGCCAGCTCACCGGGAGGGGCCGATGGGACCCAGTACTTC
CASSPGGADGTQYF
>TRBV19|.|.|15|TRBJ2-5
TGTGCCAGTAGTCCTTCGAGTGTTAACCAAGAGACCCAGTACTTC
CASSPSSVNQETQYF
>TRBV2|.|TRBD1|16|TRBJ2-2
TGTGCCAGCAGTTCCAGGACAGGGGCATTTTCCGGGGAGCTGTTTTTT
CASSSRTGAFSGELFF
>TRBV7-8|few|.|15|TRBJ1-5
TGTGCCAGCAGCTTAAATGTCCAGAACAATCAGCCCCAGCATTTT
CASSLNVQNNQPQHF
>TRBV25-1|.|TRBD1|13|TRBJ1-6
TGTGCCAGCCAGGACAGGGGCATTTCACCCCTCCACTTT
CASQDRGISPLHF
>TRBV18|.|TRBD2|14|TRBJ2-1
TGTGCCAGCTCACCCCGGGACTACTACAATGAGCAGTTCTTC
CASSPRDYYNEQFF
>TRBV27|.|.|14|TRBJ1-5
TGTGCCACCTCTCAGGGAAATAGCAATCAGCCCCAGCATTTT
CATSQGNSNQPQHF
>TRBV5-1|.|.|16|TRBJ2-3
TGCGCCAGCAGCTTGGGGGCACAGGGTACCACAGATACGCAGTATTTT
CASSLGAQGTTDTQYF
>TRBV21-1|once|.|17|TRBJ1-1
TGTGCCAGCAGCAAAGAAGGGGGGCACGATGGGAACACTGAAGCTTTCTTT
CASSKEGGHDGNTEAFF
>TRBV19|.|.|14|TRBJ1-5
TGTGCCAGTAACTCCCTTGATATAAATCAGCCCCAGCATTTT
CASNSLDINQPQHF
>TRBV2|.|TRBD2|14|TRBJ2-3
TGTGCCAGCAGCGAGGTTACGGGGGGGAATACGCAGTATTTT
CASSEVTGGNTQYF
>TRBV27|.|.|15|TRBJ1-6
TGTGCCAGCAGTTTAAAAGGGAACCTTCCTTCACCCCTCCACTTT
CASSLKGNLPSPLHF
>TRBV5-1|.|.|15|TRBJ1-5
TGCGCCAGCAAGGAGGGGGTGGGGGACAATCAGCCCCAGCATTTT
CASKEGVGDNQPQHF
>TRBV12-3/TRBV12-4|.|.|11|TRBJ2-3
TGTGCCAGCAGTTTAGCGGATACGCAGTATTTT
CASSLADTQYF
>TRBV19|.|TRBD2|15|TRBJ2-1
TGTGCCAGTATTCCCCCAGGGCGGGGGGACAATGAGCAGTTCTTC
CASIPPGRGDNEQFF
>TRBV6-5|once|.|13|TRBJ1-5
TGTGCCAGCAGTCCAGGGCGAGATCAGCCCCAGCATTTT
CASSPGRDQPQHF
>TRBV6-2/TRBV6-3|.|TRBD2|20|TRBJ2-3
TGTGCCAGCAGTTACTCGAGTAGGAGCGGGGGGTTTTGGAGCACAGATACGCAGTATTTT
CASSYSSRSGGFWSTDTQYF
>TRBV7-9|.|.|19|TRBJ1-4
TGTGCCAGCAGCTTCGTAGGGTGGAGGCCGCAGGAAGAGAATGAAAAACTGTTTTTT
CASSFVGWRPQEENEKLFF
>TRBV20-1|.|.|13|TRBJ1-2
TGCAGTGCTAGTTTAGGACAGTCCTATGGCTACACCTTC
CSASLGQSYGYTF
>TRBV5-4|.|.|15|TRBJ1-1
TGTGCCAGCAGCTTGCCAGGGTCCATGAACACTGAAGCTTTCTTT
CASSLPGSMNTEAFF
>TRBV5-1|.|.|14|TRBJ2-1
TGCGCCAGCAGCCCGGGGACACTAGACAATGAGCAGTTCTTC
CASSPGTLDNEQFF
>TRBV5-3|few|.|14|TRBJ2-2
TGTGCCAGAAGCTTCTCACTATCGGACGGGGAGCTGTTTTTT
CARSFSLSDGELFF
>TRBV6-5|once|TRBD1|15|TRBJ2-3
TGTGCCAGCAGTAACCGGGACAGGGGTGCAGATACGCAGTATTTT
CASSNRDRGADTQYF
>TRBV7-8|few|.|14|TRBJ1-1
TGTGCCAGCAGCTTAGCATCGCGGCGCGGTGAAGCTTTCTTT
CASSLASRRGEAFF
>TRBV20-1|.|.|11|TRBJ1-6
TGCAGTGGGGGGCTAAATTCACCCCTCCACTTT
CSGGLNSPLHF
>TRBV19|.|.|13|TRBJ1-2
TGTGCCAGTAGTATAGTCAACAGCAACGGCTACACCTTC
CASSIVNSNGYTF